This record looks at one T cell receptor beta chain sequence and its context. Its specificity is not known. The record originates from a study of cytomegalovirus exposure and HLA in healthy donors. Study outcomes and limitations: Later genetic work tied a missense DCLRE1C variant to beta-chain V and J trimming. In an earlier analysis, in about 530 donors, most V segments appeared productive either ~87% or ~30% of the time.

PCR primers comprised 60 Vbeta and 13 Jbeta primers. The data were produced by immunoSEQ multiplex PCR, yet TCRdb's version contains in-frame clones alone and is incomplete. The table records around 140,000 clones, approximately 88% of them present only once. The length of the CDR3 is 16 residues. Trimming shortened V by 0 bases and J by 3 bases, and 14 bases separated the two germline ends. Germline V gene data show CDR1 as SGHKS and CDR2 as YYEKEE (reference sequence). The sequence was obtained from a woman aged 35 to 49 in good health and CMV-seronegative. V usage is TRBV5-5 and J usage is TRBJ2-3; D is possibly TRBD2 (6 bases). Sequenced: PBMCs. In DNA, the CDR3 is TGTGCCAGCAGCTTGGTTCCTGGGCGGGGTACAGATACGCAGTATTTT. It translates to CASSLVPGRGTDTQYF.